This is a list of T cell receptor beta chains from one sample in a study of response to subunit inactivated influenza vaccine. One entry per CDR3 protein, called by TCRdb with MiXCR from the RT-PCR reads. The sample includes about 650,000 distinct CDR3 sequences, about 15% of them seen just once. The sample here was PBMCs from blood, taken 14 days before vaccination. The receptors here all came from a man between 45 and 60 years old who received an inactivated influenza vaccine. The CDR3 runs from the conserved cysteine through the conserved F or W. A D gene is named only where the DNA matches it firmly. For some rows the clone size is stated as once, few or many, or as a class when expanded; others skip it.

>TRBV19|TRBJ1-5|TRBD1|-
CASSKPPTGTGLNQPQHF
TGTGCCAGTAGTAAACCCCCGACCGGGACAGGGTTGAATCAGCCCCAGCATTTT
>TRBV20-1|TRBJ2-3|-|many
CSATRTSTDTQYF
TGCAGTGCTACCAGGACCTCCACAGATACGCAGTATTTT
>TRBV4-2|TRBJ2-7|TRBD1|few
CASSQATGTATYEQYF
TGTGCCAGCAGCCAAGCCACCGGGACAGCGACCTACGAGCAGTACTTC
>TRBV7-2|TRBJ2-1|TRBD2|-
CASSSGLAGGYEQFF
TGTGCCAGCAGCTCGGGACTAGCGGGGGGGTATGAGCAGTTCTTC
>TRBV5-1|TRBJ2-7|-|-
CASSSYQGTIYEQYF
TGCGCCAGCAGCTCCTACCAGGGGACGATCTACGAGCAGTACTTC
>TRBV29-1|TRBJ2-1|TRBD1|-
CSVVKGANEQFF
TGCAGCGTTGTAAAGGGGGCGAATGAGCAGTTCTTC
>TRBV6-2/TRBV6-3|TRBJ2-7|TRBD2|-
CASREGRARQYF
TGTGCCAGCAGGGAGGGGAGGGCGAGGCAGTACTTC
>TRBV20-1|TRBJ2-5|TRBD2|-
CSASRDGRQTQYF
TGCAGTGCTAGTCGTGACGGGAGGCAGACCCAGTACTTC
>TRBV20-1|TRBJ2-1|TRBD2|-
CSARTSGSYEQFF
TGCAGTGCTAGGACTAGCGGGAGCTATGAGCAGTTCTTC
>TRBV15|TRBJ1-5|-|few
CATSRGAWGDQPQHF
TGTGCCACCAGCAGAGGGGCTTGGGGGGATCAGCCCCAGCATTTT
>TRBV12-3/TRBV12-4|TRBJ1-1|-|many
CASSPQRNTEAFF
TGTGCCAGCAGTCCCCAAAGGAACACTGAAGCTTTCTTT
>TRBV20-1|TRBJ2-5|-|many
CSARHQGFAETQYF
TGCAGTGCTAGACACCAGGGGTTTGCAGAGACCCAGTACTTC
>TRBV6-2/TRBV6-3|TRBJ1-2|-|many
CASSYDGNYGYTF
TGTGCCAGCAGTTACGACGGAAACTATGGCTACACCTTC
>TRBV7-2|TRBJ2-5|TRBD1|few
CASSPGQGNQETQYF
TGTGCCAGCAGCCCGGGACAGGGAAACCAAGAGACCCAGTACTTC
>TRBV29-1|TRBJ2-7|-|many
CSVEDVVADSYEQYF
TGCAGCGTTGAAGATGTAGTAGCGGACTCCTACGAGCAGTACTTC
>TRBV9|TRBJ2-5|-|few
CASSVAGGNGETQYF
TGTGCCAGCAGCGTAGCCGGGGGTAATGGAGAGACCCAGTACTTC
>TRBV12-3/TRBV12-4|TRBJ2-1|-|-
CASSGLLGGEQFF
TGTGCCAGCAGTGGACTTTTAGGTGGAGAGCAGTTCTTC
>TRBV5-1|TRBJ2-3|TRBD1|few
CASSFLGTGTTLSTDTQYF
TGCGCCAGCAGCTTTCTTGGGACAGGTACAACTCTTAGCACAGATACGCAGTATTTT
>TRBV7-3|TRBJ2-2|-|-
CASSLTSSGELFF
TGTGCCAGCAGCTTAACGAGCTCCGGGGAGCTGTTTTTT
>TRBV9|TRBJ1-1|-|-
CASSPQAVKNTEAFF
TGTGCCAGCAGCCCCCAGGCCGTAAAGAACACTGAAGCTTTCTTT
>TRBV2|TRBJ1-1|-|-
CASSALPNTEAFF
TGTGCCAGCAGTGCTCTCCCGAACACTGAAGCTTTCTTT
>TRBV5-1|TRBJ2-5|TRBD2|-
CASSVVAGASGETQYF
TGCGCCAGCAGCGTAGTAGCGGGGGCGTCCGGAGAGACCCAGTACTTC